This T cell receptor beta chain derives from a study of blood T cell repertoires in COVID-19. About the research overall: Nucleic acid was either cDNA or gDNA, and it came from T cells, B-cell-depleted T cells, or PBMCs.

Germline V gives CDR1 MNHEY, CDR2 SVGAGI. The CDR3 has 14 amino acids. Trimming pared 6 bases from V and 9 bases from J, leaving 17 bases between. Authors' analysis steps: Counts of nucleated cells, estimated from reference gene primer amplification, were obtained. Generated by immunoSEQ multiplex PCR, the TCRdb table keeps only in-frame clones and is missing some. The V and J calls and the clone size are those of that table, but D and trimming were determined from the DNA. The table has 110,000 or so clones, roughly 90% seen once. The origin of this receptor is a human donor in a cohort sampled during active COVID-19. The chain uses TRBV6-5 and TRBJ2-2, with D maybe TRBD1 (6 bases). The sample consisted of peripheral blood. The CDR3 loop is CASRPTGSSRELFF. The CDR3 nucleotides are TGTGCCAGCAGGCCAACAGGGAGTTCAAGGGAGCTGTTTTTT.